This is a list of T cell receptor beta chains from one sample in a study of T cell responses to AZD1222 COVID-19 vaccine. This table comes from immunoSEQ multiplex PCR, and its TCRdb copy is limited to in-frame clones, with some not included. The table lists around 99,000 clones, 70% to 90% of them singletons. The sequencing here drew on peripheral blood, taken on day 0 of AZD1222 vaccination. The source of these receptors is an adult in good health. CDR3s include the opening cysteine and the closing phenylalanine or tryptophan. D genes are given only for firm matches. Size values are once, few and many counts, or a class for expanded clones, and some rows have none.

TGTGCCAGCAGTGACAAGGCCCTCCATCAGCCCCAGCATTTT	CASSDKALHQPQHF	TRBV6-1	TRBJ1-5	-	-
TGTGCCAGCAGCGCTGCAGTTGGGGGCGAGGATTCACCCCTCCACTTT	CASSAAVGGEDSPLHF	TRBV9	TRBJ1-6	-	-
TGTGCCACCAGTTCAGGCCTCAGGGGCTACGGGGAAAAACTGTTTTTT	CATSSGLRGYGEKLFF	TRBV24-1	TRBJ1-4	-	-
TGCGCCAGCAGCTTGGAGGTGGGGGGTCTCGGCACTGAAGCTTTCTTT	CASSLEVGGLGTEAFF	TRBV5-1	TRBJ1-1	-	-
TGTGCCAGCACGGACCTCCGGAACACCGGGGAGCTGTTTTTT	CASTDLRNTGELFF	TRBV11-3	TRBJ2-2	-	-
TGTGCCAGCAGCCCCCCAGGGCTACGGGCCCAGAGCAATCAGCCCCAGCATTTT	CASSPPGLRAQSNQPQHF	TRBV7-8	TRBJ1-5	-	-
TGTGCCAGCAGCCCCCGGGGGGGGGCGAGGGCTTTCTTT	CASSPRGGARAFF	TRBV9	TRBJ1-1	-	-
TGTGCCAGTAGTATGCGGAGGGCGAACACCGGGGAGCTGTTTTTT	CASSMRRANTGELFF	TRBV19	TRBJ2-2	-	-
TGTGCCAGCAGCCCCGGACTAGCGGACAATGAGCAGTTCTTC	CASSPGLADNEQFF	TRBV7-8	TRBJ2-1	TRBD2	-
TGTGCCAGCAGCCCGGCCGGTAACTACGAGCAGTACTTC	CASSPAGNYEQYF	TRBV2	TRBJ2-7	-	few
TGTGCCAGCAGCATGACCTACAATGAGCAGTTCTTC	CASSMTYNEQFF	TRBV9	TRBJ2-1	-	-
TGCAGTGCTAGTTACGGGATTAGCAATCAGCCCCAGCATTTT	CSASYGISNQPQHF	TRBV20-1	TRBJ1-5	-	-
TGTGCCAGCAGCACCTTTGGGGGTGGAACTAATGAAAAACTGTTTTTT	CASSTFGGGTNEKLFF	TRBV11-3	TRBJ1-4	-	-
TGTGCCAGCAGCTTGGCCGCGGACAGGTCGAACACTGAAGCTTTCTTT	CASSLAADRSNTEAFF	TRBV2	TRBJ1-1	TRBD1	-
TGTGCCAGCAGTTACTCGACAGGAGGAAACACCATATATTTT	CASSYSTGGNTIYF	TRBV6-6	TRBJ1-3	-	few
TGCGCCAGCAGCCGTTCTCGGGACTTAGGAGAGCAGTACTTC	CASSRSRDLGEQYF	TRBV5-1	TRBJ2-7	-	few
TGTGCCAGCAGTTTATTAGCAGGGCGGGAGCCCAAAAACATTCAGTACTTC	CASSLLAGREPKNIQYF	TRBV27	TRBJ2-4	TRBD2	-
TGTGCCAGCTCACATCTCAGGGATGCTGATACGCAGTATTTT	CASSHLRDADTQYF	TRBV18	TRBJ2-3	-	-
TGCGCCAGCAGCTTGGTACAGGGGGGTAATTCACCCCTCCACTTT	CASSLVQGGNSPLHF	TRBV5-1	TRBJ1-6	TRBD1	-
TGCGCCAGCAGCACTTCGGACAGGGGCTTTGGCTACACCTTC	CASSTSDRGFGYTF	TRBV5-1	TRBJ1-2	TRBD1	-